A single sample is the source of the 9 T cell receptor beta chains below, sequenced in a study of blood T cell repertoires in COVID-19. Method: immunoSEQ multiplex PCR; TCRdb's copy keeps in-frame clones and lacks some. The table has fewer than 250,000 clones, 80% to 95% seen once. Sequencing used peripheral blood. The receptor source for this set is a man aged 60-69 years with COVID-19, enrolled during active disease.

V gene TRBV25-1 combines with J gene TRBJ1-2; TRBD1 might be the D (6 bases). Germline V gene sequence: CDR1 MGHDK, CDR2 SYGVNS. There are 13 residues in the CDR3. V dropped 1 base and J dropped 13 bases, with 16 bases sitting between them. CDR3 sequence (DNA): TGTGCCAGCAGTGAATCAACAGCTACCAGGGGCACCTTC. Residues: CASSESTATRGTF.

V and J are TRBV4-3 and TRBJ2-2; weak D call: TRBD1 (5 bases). Germline V gene sequence: CDR1 LGHNA, CDR2 YSLEER. Trimming removed 0 bases from V and 0 bases from J, with 8 bases in between. This CDR3 comprises 16 residues. DNA for the CDR3: TGCGCCAGCAGCCAAGATCAGGGCCCGAACACCGGGGAGCTGTTTTTT. Translation: CASSQDQGPNTGELFF.

The chain is built from TRBV5-1 and TRBJ1-4; 9 bases map to TRBD1. Per the germline V gene, CDR1 is SGHRS and CDR2 is YFSETQ. V dropped 0 bases and J dropped 5; count of bases not matched to a gene: 2. CDR3 length equals 15 residues. The CDR3, as DNA: TGCGCCAGCAGCTTGGTCGGGACAGGGAATGAAAAACTGTTTTTT. Amino acids: CASSLVGTGNEKLFF.

This sequence joins TRBV4-3 and TRBJ2-6, with D unresolved. Germline V gives CDR1 LGHNA, CDR2 YSLEER. Trimming pared 4 bases from V and 0 bases from J, leaving 13 bases between. This CDR3 comprises 17 residues. CDR3 protein: CASSRTPENSGANVLTF. CDR3 DNA: TGCGCCAGCAGCCGAACGCCAGAAAACTCTGGGGCCAACGTCCTGACTTTC.

The rearrangement joins TRBV5-4 to TRBJ2-3, with D perhaps matching TRBD2 (5 bases). V lost 5 bases to trimming and J lost 2 bases, with 15 bases between them. In germline, CDR1 is SGHNT, CDR2 YYREEE (reference sequence). This CDR3 spans 15 amino acids. This CDR3 is CASSLSGRDTDTQYF. The CDR3 coding sequence is TGTGCCAGCAGTCTCTCGGGCCGGGACACAGATACGCAGTATTTT. The variable domain in full, with the rest retrieved from reference TRBV5-4 and TRBJ2-3, is ETGVTQSPTHLIKTRGQQVTLRCSSQSGHNTVSWYQQALGQGPQFIFQYYREEENGRGNFPPRFSGLQFPNYSSELNVNALELDDSALYLCASSLSGRDTDTQYFGPGTRLTVL.

The V call is TRBV6-5, the J call TRBJ1-5; D is undetermined. V gave up 2 bases and J gave up 6 bases, with 14 bases separating them. Germline assignment: CDR1 MNHEY and CDR2 SVGAGI. CDR3 size: 15 residues. The chain's CDR3 is CASSYSRQATQPQHF. The CDR3 nucleotides read TGTGCCAGCAGTTACAGCAGGCAGGCCACTCAGCCCCAGCATTTT.

This clone was seen only once. V usage is TRBV27 and J usage is TRBJ2-4, with 11 bases matching TRBD2. Germline V gene sequence: CDR1 MNHEY, CDR2 SMNVEV (reference sequence). The CDR3 loop spans 19 amino acids. Trimming at V came to 2 bases and at J to 0 bases, leaving 9 bases not matched to a gene. The CDR3 loop reads CASSLEEVAGGEAKNIQYF. For the CDR3, the DNA is TGTGCCAGCAGTTTAGAGGAGGTAGCGGGAGGGGAAGCCAAAAACATTCAGTACTTC.

This clone was picked up one time. The rearrangement links TRBV14 to TRBJ2-7; 10 bases fit TRBD1. Germline lookup yields CDR1 SGHDN and CDR2 FVKESK. The V and J ends lost 6 bases and 3 bases, in that order; junction bases with no gene match: 8. The CDR3 has 15 residues. This CDR3 is CASRPGTGDHYEQYF. In DNA, the CDR3 is TGTGCCAGCAGACCCGGGACAGGGGACCACTACGAGCAGTACTTC.

This chain joins TRBV14 and TRBJ1-1; TRBD1 matches 9 bases. Germline lookup yields CDR1 SGHDN and CDR2 FVKESK. V trimming: 5 bases; J trimming: 4 bases; junction bases outside the gene matches: 8. This CDR3 is built from 15 residues. The CDR3 protein is CASSVPGQGSTEAFF. The CDR3 coding sequence is TGTGCCAGCAGCGTACCGGGACAGGGCTCCACTGAAGCTTTCTTT.